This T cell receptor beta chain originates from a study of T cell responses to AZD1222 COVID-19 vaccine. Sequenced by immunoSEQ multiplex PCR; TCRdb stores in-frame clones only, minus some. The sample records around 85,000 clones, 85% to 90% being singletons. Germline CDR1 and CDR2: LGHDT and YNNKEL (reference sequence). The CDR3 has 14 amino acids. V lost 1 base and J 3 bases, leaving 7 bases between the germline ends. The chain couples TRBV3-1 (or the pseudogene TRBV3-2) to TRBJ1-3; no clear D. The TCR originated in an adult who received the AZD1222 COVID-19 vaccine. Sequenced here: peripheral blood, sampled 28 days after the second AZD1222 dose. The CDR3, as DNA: TGTGCCAGCAGCCAAGGGGGAAGTGGAAACACCATATATTTT. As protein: CASSQGGSGNTIYF.